These 20 T cell receptor beta chains came from one sample sequenced in a study of beta chain features in type 1 diabetes. Study-wide points: Shorter TCRB CDR3s, moderately but significantly so, were found in Type 1 diabetes patients in all four CD4+ subsets.

Antigen specificity for these receptors is unknown. Every isolated RNA sample was fully reverse transcribed, so sequencing captured expressed TCRB transcripts. This table comes from immunoSEQ multiplex PCR, and its TCRdb copy is limited to in-frame clones, with some not included. This sample has about 650,000 clones; around 12% occur once, and the top ten carry 0.09% to 0.15%. Sequencing input: naive CD4+ T cells from blood. The receptors derive from a man aged 25 to 40 with type 1 diabetes.

This clone appeared a few times. V gene TRBV5-6 combines with J gene TRBJ1-5; D is undetermined. The CDR3 contains 12 residues. V dropped 1 base and J dropped 5 bases, with 4 bases sitting between them. CDR1 is SGHDT and CDR2 is YYEEEE in the germline V gene. The CDR3 DNA sequence: TGTGCCAGCAGCTTGAGTGATCAGCCCCAGCATTTT. Amino acid sequence: CASSLSDQPQHF.

The chain combines TRBV7-3 with TRBJ2-1; D not resolved. Germline V lookup: CDR1 SGHTA, CDR2 FQGTGA. There are 14 residues in the CDR3. Trimming took 0 bases from V and 6 from J, leaving 9 bases between them. The CDR3 loop is CASSLTSHTNEQFF. CDR3 bases: TGTGCCAGCAGCTTAACATCGCATACCAATGAGCAGTTCTTC.

This clone was found a few times. This chain links TRBV7-2 with TRBJ2-3; possibly TRBD1 for D (5 bases). V gave up 0 bases and J gave up 5 bases, with 9 bases separating them. The CDR3 runs to 14 residues. Germline lookup yields CDR1 SGHTA and CDR2 FQGNSA. CDR3 protein: CASSLAVGRDTQYF. The CDR3 coding sequence is TGTGCCAGCAGCTTAGCAGTGGGGCGAGATACGCAGTATTTT.

A few counts support this clone. Here the CDR3 reads CASSGLQGGSQETQYF. The CDR3 nucleotides read TGTGCCAGCAGCGGACTCCAAGGGGGATCTCAAGAGACCCAGTACTTC. The chain uses TRBV9 and TRBJ2-5; possibly TRBD1 for D (6 bases). The CDR3 spans 16 residues. Germline CDR1 reads SGDLS; CDR2 reads YYNGEE. Deletions cut 3 bases from V and 2 bases from J, with 17 bases between.

The V call is TRBV28, the J call TRBJ2-7, with TRBD1 matching 8 bases. After removal of 1 base from V and 0 bases from J, the junction contained 5 bases not matched to a gene. CDR3 length: 16 amino acids. CDR1 and CDR2 from the germline V gene are MDHEN and SYDVKM. Here the CDR3 reads CASSLFRTGSSYEQYF. Here the CDR3 DNA reads TGTGCCAGCAGTTTATTCCGGACAGGGAGCTCCTACGAGCAGTACTTC.

This clone appeared a few times. This sequence joins TRBV29-1 and TRBJ2-5; D may be TRBD2 (5 bases). The CDR3 is 14 amino acids. V dropped 2 bases and J dropped 0 bases, with 10 bases sitting between them. CDR1 is SQVTM, CDR2 ANQGSEA, per germline. DNA for the CDR3: TGCAGCGTTGAATTGGCTAGCCACCAAGAGACCCAGTACTTC. Its protein is CSVELASHQETQYF.

The chain links TRBV29-1 to TRBJ2-2; TRBD2 is a possible D gene (5 bases). This CDR3 is built from 15 residues. Germline V gene sequence: CDR1 SQVTM, CDR2 ANQGSEA. V was clipped by 4 bases and J by 3 bases, with 15 bases between them. The CDR3 DNA is TGCAGCGTTGGCCGCGGAGGCAGCTACACCGGGGAGCTGTTTTTT. Translating gives CSVGRGGSYTGELFF.

The rearrangement uses TRBV11-3 and TRBJ2-7; D might be TRBD1 or TRBD2, each matching 5 bases. In germline, CDR1 is SGHNT, CDR2 YENEEA. This CDR3 is 16 amino acids long. Trimming took off 1 base at V and 3 bases at J, with 16 bases between the two ends. CDR3 sequence reads: CASSLAFEGTGYEQYF. The DNA for the CDR3 is TGTGCCAGCAGCTTAGCTTTCGAGGGGACGGGCTACGAGCAGTACTTC.

There are a few counts of this clone. This chain connects TRBV6-6 to TRBJ1-2; tentatively, D is TRBD1 (6 bases). With 6 bases removed from V and 5 bases from J, the gap between germline ends came to 22 bases. Germline V gives CDR1 MNHNY, CDR2 SVGAGI (reference sequence). CDR3 size: 16 residues. The CDR3 nucleotides are TGTGCCAGCAGCCGCGGGGAGAGACAGGCCCTTTATGGCTACACCTTC. Protein sequence: CASSRGERQALYGYTF.

In this sample, this clone turned up a few times. This chain links TRBV2 with TRBJ1-4, with D uncertain. V was shortened by 8 bases and J by 7 bases, with 8 bases between the two germline ends. In germline, CDR1 is SNHLY, CDR2 FYNNEI. There are 11 residues in the CDR3. CDR3 nucleotides: TGTGCCAGCGTCCAAGTTGAAAAACTGTTTTTT. It encodes CASVQVEKLFF.

This clone was found a few times. V usage is TRBV7-9 and J usage is TRBJ2-5; TRBD1 or TRBD2 may be the D gene (5 bases each). CDR1 SEHNR and CDR2 FQNEAQ come from the germline V gene (reference sequence). Between the trimmed V and J ends, which lost 1 base and 0 bases, there was a span of 9 bases. The CDR3 has 15 residues. The CDR3: CASSLGPGHQETQYF. The CDR3 region has the DNA TGTGCCAGCAGCTTAGGACCGGGACACCAAGAGACCCAGTACTTC.

This clone was observed a few times. This chain uses TRBV7-2 with TRBJ1-2; 8 nucleotides align to TRBD1. Germline CDR1 and CDR2: SGHTA and FQGNSA. V trimming: 4 bases; J trimming: 3 bases; junction bases outside the gene matches: 4. There are 14 residues in the CDR3. The CDR3 nucleotides are TGTGCCAGCAGCTCGGACAGGGCGGACTATGGCTACACCTTC. It codes for CASSSDRADYGYTF.

This clone was found a few times. The chain carries TRBV7-8 and TRBJ2-5, with D possibly matching TRBD1 (6 bases). The CDR3 is 16 amino acids. Per the germline V gene, CDR1 is SGHVS and CDR2 is FQNEAQ. Trimming removed 1 base from V and 5 bases from J, with 17 bases in between. This chain's CDR3 is CASSLEGTPPGETQYF. DNA of the CDR3: TGTGCCAGCAGCTTAGAGGGGACACCTCCAGGGGAGACCCAGTACTTC. Looking up the rest from reference TRBV7-8 and TRBJ2-5 gives the full variable domain: GAGVSQSPRYKVAKRGQDVALRCDPISGHVSLFWYQQALGQGPEFLTYFQNEAQLDKSGLPSDRFFAERPEGSVSTLKIQRTQQEDSAVYLCASSLEGTPPGETQYFGPGTRLLVL.

About this clone itself: The same CDR3 can be traced to other DNA sequences in this sample. The chain joins TRBV27 to TRBJ2-7; TRBD1 might be the D (6 bases). CDR1 and CDR2 (germline): MNHEY, SMNVEV (reference sequence). V gave up 6 bases and J gave up 2 bases, with 11 bases separating them. The CDR3 is 13 amino acids. The CDR3 nucleotides are TGTGCCAGCAGCCCGGGACAAGCCTACGAGCAGTACTTC. It yields the protein CASSPGQAYEQYF.

The table lists this clone with a few counts. The rearrangement uses TRBV7-9 and TRBJ1-1; 7 positions agree with TRBD1. The germline V gene has CDR1 SEHNR and CDR2 FQNEAQ (reference sequence). The V gene end was trimmed by 3 bases and the J gene end by 7 bases; junction bases not matched to a gene: 8. CDR3 size: 14 residues. The CDR3 coding sequence is TGTGCCAGCAGCTTGGAACAGGGGTATAATGAAGCTTTCTTT. Residues: CASSLEQGYNEAFF.

Worth noting for this clone: Additional DNA sequences in this sample encode the identical CDR3. The chain employs TRBV14 and TRBJ2-2; D not certain. Trimming removed 1 base at V and 2 bases at J, with 8 bases between. CDR1 SGHDN and CDR2 FVKESK come from the germline V gene. The CDR3 covers 15 residues. This chain's CDR3 is CASSQVTGNTGELFF. The CDR3 region has the DNA TGTGCCAGCAGCCAAGTAACCGGCAACACCGGGGAGCTGTTTTTT.

This clone was recorded a few times. The rearrangement links TRBV2 to TRBJ2-7; 7 bases align to TRBD1. The CDR3 covers 14 residues. Germline V gene sequence: CDR1 SNHLY, CDR2 FYNNEI. The junction had 8 bases not matched to a gene; V was cut back by 7 bases and J by 2 bases. The CDR3 DNA is TGTGCCAGCATTCCGGACAGGCAAGCCTACGAGCAGTACTTC. It encodes CASIPDRQAYEQYF.

The chain has TRBV29-1 and TRBJ2-2; a possible D gene is TRBD1 (6 bases). Germline CDR1 and CDR2: SQVTM and ANQGSEA. Trimming left V 6 bases short and J 0 bases short, with 11 bases between. The CDR3 spans 14 residues. CDR3 nucleotides: TGCAGCGTCTCGGGACACACGAACACCGGGGAGCTGTTTTTT. Translated: CSVSGHTNTGELFF.

This sequence joins TRBV9 and TRBJ2-5; D possibly uses TRBD1 or TRBD2 (5 bases each). Germline values: CDR1 SGDLS, CDR2 YYNGEE. The CDR3 contains 17 residues. V lost 4 bases, J lost 4 bases, and 23 bases lay in between. CDR3 coding DNA: TGTGCCAGCAGCCCCCGCCCTGGGCAGGGTGGAGGAGAGACCCAGTACTTC. Translating it yields CASSPRPGQGGGETQYF. Based on the CDR3 plus reference TRBV9 and TRBJ2-5, the full variable domain is DSGVTQTPKHLITATGQRVTLRCSPRSGDLSVYWYQQSLDQGLQFLIQYYNGEERAKGNILERFSAQQFPDLHSELNLSSLELGDSALYFCASSPRPGQGGGETQYFGPGTRLLVL.

This clone was detected a few times. The chain joins TRBV27 to TRBJ2-3; no clear D gene. CDR1 and CDR2 (germline): MNHEY, SMNVEV (reference sequence). The CDR3 totals 14 residues. Trimming removed 5 bases at V and 0 bases at J, with 9 bases between. The CDR3 DNA is TGTGCCAGCAGTGTCTTAACTAGCACAGATACGCAGTATTTT. The encoded protein is CASSVLTSTDTQYF.